The 21 T cell receptor beta chains presented below share a single source sample, sequenced in a study of graft-versus-host responses after intestinal transplantation. Generated by immunoSEQ multiplex PCR, the TCRdb table keeps only in-frame clones and is missing some. This sample has some 110,000 clones; about 92% occur once, and the top ten carry about 0.2%. No antigens are known for them. The sequencing here drew on unstimulated CD4+ T cells sorted from spleen or lymph node cells, taken before transplant. The receptors derive from a human donor who was the organ donor for an intestinal transplant.

The chain has TRBV5-1 and TRBJ2-5, with 11 bases that match TRBD2. V shed 1 base, J shed 0 bases, and the junction held 8 bases outside the gene matches. The CDR3 runs to 18 residues. CDR1 is SGHRS, CDR2 YFSETQ, per germline. The CDR3: CASSLRGGLADNQETQYF. The DNA of the CDR3 is TGCGCCAGCAGCTTGAGGGGGGGACTAGCGGATAACCAAGAGACCCAGTACTTC.

This sequence joins TRBV28 and TRBJ1-4; D is unclear. Trimming cost V 6 bases and J 3 bases, with 5 bases left between them. This CDR3 contains 12 residues. Germline assignment: CDR1 MDHEN and CDR2 SYDVKM. In nucleotides, the CDR3 is TGTGCCAGCAGAGACCCTAATGAAAAACTGTTTTTT. It specifies CASRDPNEKLFF.

The rearrangement joins TRBV7-2 to TRBJ2-3; 10 bases line up with TRBD2. The CDR3 is 17 amino acids. The germline CDR1 and CDR2 sequences are SGHTA and FQGNSA. Losses at the gene ends were 1 base for V and 2 bases for J; bases not matched to a gene: 6. DNA of the CDR3: TGTGCCAGCAGCTTAGAAAGGACTAGCGGTTCCACAGATACGCAGTATTTT. It specifies CASSLERTSGSTDTQYF.

This chain uses TRBV6-6 with TRBJ2-7; 7 nucleotides agree with TRBD2. The CDR3 consists of 15 residues. Per the germline V gene, CDR1 is MNHNY and CDR2 is SVGAGI (reference sequence). Trimming cost V 6 bases and J 5 bases; bases outside gene matches: 13. This CDR3 reads CASSSPGEGQDEQYF. The CDR3, as DNA: TGTGCCAGCAGCTCTCCGGGGGAGGGCCAGGACGAGCAGTACTTC.

This chain connects TRBV9 to TRBJ1-1; 7 bases align to TRBD1. This CDR3 contains 16 residues. Germline CDR1 reads SGDLS; CDR2 reads YYNGEE. J gave up 4 bases and V 0 bases, and 9 bases lay outside the gene matches. As DNA, the CDR3 is TGTGCCAGCAGCGTAGCTCCCCAGGGGGGCAGCACTGAAGCTTTCTTT. Amino acids: CASSVAPQGGSTEAFF.

This clone was seen a handful of times. The V gene is TRBV7-2, the J gene TRBJ2-5; 10 bases match TRBD2. The germline CDR1 and CDR2 sequences are SGHTA and FQGNSA. After removal of 5 bases from V and 4 bases from J, the junction contained 10 bases not matched to a gene. CDR3 length equals 16 residues. This CDR3 reads CASSQYSGRPPETQYF. As DNA, the CDR3 is TGTGCCAGCAGCCAATATAGCGGGAGGCCCCCAGAGACCCAGTACTTC.

V gene TRBV9 combines with J gene TRBJ2-3; TRBD2 agrees at 11 bases. The V gene end was trimmed by 4 bases and the J gene end by 0 bases; junction bases not matched to a gene: 16. CDR3 length: 20 residues. CDR1 and CDR2 (germline): SGDLS, YYNGEE. The CDR3 nucleotides read TGTGCCAGCAGCCCCAGAGGGGTTGGGGGACTAGCGGCTAGCACAGATACGCAGTATTTT. Translated, it gives CASSPRGVGGLAASTDTQYF.

The chain uses TRBV2 and TRBJ2-5, with 12 bases lining up with TRBD2. There are 17 residues in the CDR3. V dropped 4 bases and J dropped 3; count of bases not matched to a gene: 9. Looked up from germline, CDR1 is SNHLY and CDR2 is FYNNEI. Here the CDR3 DNA reads TGTGCCAGCAGTGGACGTGTACTAGCGGGAGGAAAAGAGACCCAGTACTTC. This translates into CASSGRVLAGGKETQYF.

The rearrangement uses TRBV19 and TRBJ1-4; a possible D gene is TRBD1 (5 bases). Deletions cut 3 bases from V and 6 bases from J, with 11 bases between. This CDR3 has 14 residues. Germline V gene sequence: CDR1 LNHDA, CDR2 SQIVND (reference sequence). CDR3: CASSMAWGHEKLFF. In DNA form, the CDR3 reads TGTGCCAGTAGTATGGCCTGGGGCCATGAAAAACTGTTTTTT.

The chain uses TRBV7-2 and TRBJ2-3, with D possibly being TRBD2 (5 bases). The germline gives CDR1 SGHTA, CDR2 FQGNSA. Trimming removed 1 base from V and 3 bases from J, with 8 bases in between. The CDR3 is made up of 14 amino acids. In nucleotides, the CDR3 is TGTGCCAGCAGCTTAGTTGGCGGGACAGATACGCAGTATTTT. Translated: CASSLVGGTDTQYF.

The rearrangement links TRBV7-2 to TRBJ2-1, with 7 bases that match TRBD1. The CDR3 totals 17 residues. V lost 1 base and J lost 7; bases outside the gene matches: 13. The V gene's germline CDR1 is SGHTA and CDR2 FQGNSA. CDR3 DNA sequence: TGTGCCAGCAGCTTAGAATTCTTGGGCAGGGGGAGAAATGAGCAGTTCTTC. It translates to CASSLEFLGRGRNEQFF.

The chain links TRBV5-6 to TRBJ1-1; D is undetermined. This CDR3 has 12 amino acids. The V gene's germline CDR1 is SGHDT and CDR2 YYEEEE. The V and J ends lost 4 bases and 5 bases respectively, with 9 bases between them. CDR3 nucleotide sequence: TGTGCCAGCAGCCGGAGTTTGACTGAAGCTTTCTTT. Translating gives CASSRSLTEAFF.

The chain links TRBV9 to TRBJ2-3, with 13 bases fitting TRBD2. The ends lost 4 bases at V and 4 bases at J; junction bases unmatched: 3. The CDR3 extends over 15 amino acids. Germline CDR1 SGDLS, CDR2 YYNGEE. The CDR3 DNA sequence: TGTGCCAGCAGCCCGACTAGCGGGAGGTCAGATACGCAGTATTTT. It specifies CASSPTSGRSDTQYF. Drawing the rest from reference TRBV9 and TRBJ2-3, the complete variable domain is DSGVTQTPKHLITATGQRVTLRCSPRSGDLSVYWYQQSLDQGLQFLIQYYNGEERAKGNILERFSAQQFPDLHSELNLSSLELGDSALYFCASSPTSGRSDTQYFGPGTRLTVL.

This chain connects TRBV9 to TRBJ2-7, with unresolved D. The CDR3 runs 11 residues. Germline CDR1 SGDLS, CDR2 YYNGEE. Trimming took 1 base from V and 13 from J, leaving 12 bases between them. As DNA, the CDR3 is TGTGCCAGCAGCGTACAGGTCCCAGGTTACTTC. Translation: CASSVQVPGYF.

V is TRBV4-2 and J is TRBJ2-3; no definite D call. CDR1 is LGHNA, CDR2 YNFKEQ, per germline. The CDR3 spans 14 residues. Trimming removed 0 bases from V and 6 bases from J, with 10 bases in between. The CDR3 coding sequence is TGTGCCAGCAGCCAAGATCTTGACTTCGATACGCAGTATTTT. Protein sequence: CASSQDLDFDTQYF.

This clone was observed a few times. The J gene is TRBJ1-2, the V gene TRBV29-1, with TRBD1 identical over 8 bases. V gave up 1 base and J gave up 7 bases; unmatched junction bases: 8. Germline-derived CDR1 and CDR2 are SQVTM and ANQGSEA. The CDR3 covers 14 residues. The CDR3 coding sequence is TGCAGCGTTGAAGGAGGAGGGACAGGTTTTGGCTACACCTTC. This codes for CSVEGGGTGFGYTF.

V usage is TRBV2 and J usage is TRBJ1-5; D remains ambiguous. The germline V gene encodes CDR1 SNHLY and CDR2 FYNNEI. V shed 3 bases and J shed 3 bases, with 3 bases lying between them. This CDR3 is 12 amino acids long. CDR3 DNA: TGTGCCAGCAGTGACCCCAATCAGCCCCAGCATTTT. Translated: CASSDPNQPQHF. Together with reference TRBV2 and TRBJ1-5, the CDR3 gives the full variable domain: EPEVTQTPSHQVTQMGQEVILRCVPISNHLYFYWYRQILGQKVEFLVSFYNNEISEKSEIFDDQFSVERPDGSNFTLKIRSTKLEDSAMYFCASSDPNQPQHFGDGTRLSIL.

V gene TRBV29-1 combines with J gene TRBJ2-3; D is perhaps TRBD2 (5 bases). Germline values: CDR1 SQVTM, CDR2 ANQGSEA. The CDR3 covers 14 residues. V was clipped by 1 base and J by 1 base, with 9 bases between them. The CDR3 nucleotides read TGCAGCGTTGAAGTCTCCGGGGGCACAGATACGCAGTATTTT. Its translation is CSVEVSGGTDTQYF.

This clone was detected once. Other nucleotide sequences in the sample specify the same CDR3. The chain links TRBV5-1 to TRBJ2-3; 10 nucleotides match TRBD2. The CDR3 runs to 16 residues. Germline CDR1 is SGHRS and CDR2 is YFSETQ. Trimming took 0 bases from V and 0 from J; bases not matched to a gene: 1. CDR3 bases: TGCGCCAGCAGCTTGGGGACTAGCGGAAGCACAGATACGCAGTATTTT. Translating gives CASSLGTSGSTDTQYF.

This clone was seen a single time. The genes are TRBV5-5 and TRBJ2-6, with D perhaps TRBD1 (5 bases). The CDR3 consists of 15 residues. V gave up 5 bases and J gave up 1 base, with 10 bases separating them. CDR1 is SGHKS and CDR2 is YYEKEE in the germline V gene (reference sequence). CDR3 nucleotide sequence: TGTGCCAGCAGATTAGGGGTGTCTGGGGCCAACGTCCTGACTTTC. It specifies CASRLGVSGANVLTF.

This chain joins TRBV5-1 and TRBJ2-1, with D possibly matching TRBD2 (5 bases). Between the trimmed V and J ends, which lost 0 bases and 1 base, there was a span of 11 bases. This CDR3 comprises 16 residues. The germline CDR1 and CDR2 sequences are SGHRS and YFSETQ. The CDR3 loop is CASSLGASPSYNEQFF. CDR3 sequence (DNA): TGCGCCAGCAGCTTGGGGGCTAGCCCATCCTACAATGAGCAGTTCTTC.